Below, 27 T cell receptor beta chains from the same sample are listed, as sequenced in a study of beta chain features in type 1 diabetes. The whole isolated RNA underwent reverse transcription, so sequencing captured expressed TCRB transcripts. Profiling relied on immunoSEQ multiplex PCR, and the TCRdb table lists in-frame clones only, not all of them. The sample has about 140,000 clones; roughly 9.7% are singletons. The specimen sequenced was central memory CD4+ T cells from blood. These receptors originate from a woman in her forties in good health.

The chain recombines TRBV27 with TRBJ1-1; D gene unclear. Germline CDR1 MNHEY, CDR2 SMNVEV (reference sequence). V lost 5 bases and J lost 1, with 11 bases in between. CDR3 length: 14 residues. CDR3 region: CASSAGLRNTEAFF. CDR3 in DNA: TGTGCCAGCAGTGCTGGGCTGAGGAACACTGAAGCTTTCTTT.

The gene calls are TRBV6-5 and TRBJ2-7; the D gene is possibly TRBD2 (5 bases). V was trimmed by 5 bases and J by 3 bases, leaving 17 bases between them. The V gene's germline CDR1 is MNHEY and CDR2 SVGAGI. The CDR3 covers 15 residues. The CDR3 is CASSPWTDGGYEQYF. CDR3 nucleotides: TGTGCCAGCAGTCCCTGGACGGATGGAGGCTACGAGCAGTACTTC.

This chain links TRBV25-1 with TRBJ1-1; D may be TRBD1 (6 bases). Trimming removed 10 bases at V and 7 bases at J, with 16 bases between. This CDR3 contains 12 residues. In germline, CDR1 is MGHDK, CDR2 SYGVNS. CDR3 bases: TGTGCCATTTTCGGGGGGGCCATTGAAGCTTTCTTT. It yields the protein CAIFGGAIEAFF.

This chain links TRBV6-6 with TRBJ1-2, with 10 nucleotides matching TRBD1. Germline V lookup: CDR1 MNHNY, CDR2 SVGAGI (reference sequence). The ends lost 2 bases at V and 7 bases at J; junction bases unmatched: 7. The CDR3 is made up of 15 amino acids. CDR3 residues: CASSYGRQGAIGYTF. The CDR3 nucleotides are TGTGCCAGCAGTTACGGGAGACAGGGGGCGATTGGCTACACCTTC.

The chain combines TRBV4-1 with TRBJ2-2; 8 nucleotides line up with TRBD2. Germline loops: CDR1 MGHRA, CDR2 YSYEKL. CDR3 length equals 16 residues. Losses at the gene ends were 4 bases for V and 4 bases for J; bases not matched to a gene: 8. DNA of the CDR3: TGCGCCAGCAGCCCCCGGGGGGGTGGATCCACCGGGGAGCTGTTTTTT. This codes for CASSPRGGGSTGELFF.

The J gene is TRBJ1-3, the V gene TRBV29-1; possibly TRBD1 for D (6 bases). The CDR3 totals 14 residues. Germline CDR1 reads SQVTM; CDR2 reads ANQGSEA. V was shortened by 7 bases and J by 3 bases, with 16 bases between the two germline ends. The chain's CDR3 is CSAAAGAVGNTIYF. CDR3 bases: TGCAGCGCCGCGGCGGGGGCAGTTGGAAACACCATATATTTT.

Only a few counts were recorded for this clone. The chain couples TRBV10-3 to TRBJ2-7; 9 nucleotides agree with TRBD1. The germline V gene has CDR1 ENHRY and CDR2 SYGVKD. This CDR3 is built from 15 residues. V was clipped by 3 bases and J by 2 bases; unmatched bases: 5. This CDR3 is CAISDLDRGTYEQYF. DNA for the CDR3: TGTGCCATCAGTGATTTAGACAGGGGGACCTACGAGCAGTACTTC.

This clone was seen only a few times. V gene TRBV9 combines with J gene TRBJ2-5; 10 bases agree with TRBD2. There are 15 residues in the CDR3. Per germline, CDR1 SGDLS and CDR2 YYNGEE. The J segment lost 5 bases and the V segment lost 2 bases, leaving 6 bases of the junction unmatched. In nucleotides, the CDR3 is TGTGCCAGCAGCGTTTATAGCGGGGGGCGGGAGACCCAGTACTTC. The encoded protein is CASSVYSGGRETQYF.

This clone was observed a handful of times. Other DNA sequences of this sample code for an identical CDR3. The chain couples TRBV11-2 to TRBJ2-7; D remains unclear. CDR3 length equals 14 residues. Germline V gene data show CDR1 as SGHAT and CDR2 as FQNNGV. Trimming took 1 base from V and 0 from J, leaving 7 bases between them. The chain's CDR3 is CASSLGHSSYEQYF. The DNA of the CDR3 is TGTGCCAGCAGCTTAGGGCACAGCTCCTACGAGCAGTACTTC.

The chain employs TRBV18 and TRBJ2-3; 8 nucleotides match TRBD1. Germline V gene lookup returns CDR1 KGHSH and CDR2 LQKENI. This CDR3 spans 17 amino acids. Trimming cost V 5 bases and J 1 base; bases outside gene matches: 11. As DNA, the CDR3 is TGTGCCAGCTCAACCCGGGACAGGTCAAGAGGCACAGATACGCAGTATTTT. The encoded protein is CASSTRDRSRGTDTQYF.

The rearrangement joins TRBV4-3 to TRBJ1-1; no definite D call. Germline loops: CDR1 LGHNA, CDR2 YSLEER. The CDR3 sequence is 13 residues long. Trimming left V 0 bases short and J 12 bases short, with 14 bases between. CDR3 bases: TGCGCCAGCAGCCAAGAAATTCGCGCGGGGACTTTCTTT. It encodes CASSQEIRAGTFF.

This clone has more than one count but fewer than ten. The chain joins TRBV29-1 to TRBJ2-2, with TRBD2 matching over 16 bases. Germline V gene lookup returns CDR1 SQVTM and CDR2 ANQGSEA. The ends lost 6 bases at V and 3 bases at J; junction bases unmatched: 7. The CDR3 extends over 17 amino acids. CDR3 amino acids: CSVAGTSGGAHTGELFF. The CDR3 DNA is TGCAGCGTGGCAGGGACTAGCGGGGGGGCTCACACCGGGGAGCTGTTTTTT.

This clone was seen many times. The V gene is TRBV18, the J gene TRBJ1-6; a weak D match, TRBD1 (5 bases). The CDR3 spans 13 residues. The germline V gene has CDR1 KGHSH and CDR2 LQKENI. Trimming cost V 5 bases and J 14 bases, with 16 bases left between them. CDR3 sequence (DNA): TGTGCCAGCTCAAAGTCGGAGGGGAAATCCCTCCACTTT. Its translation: CASSKSEGKSLHF. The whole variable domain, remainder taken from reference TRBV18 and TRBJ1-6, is NAGVMQNPRHLVRRRGQEARLRCSPMKGHSHVYWYRQLPEEGLKFMVYLQKENIIDESGMPKERFSAEFPKEGPSILRIQQVVRGDSAAYFCASSKSEGKSLHFGNGTRLTVT.

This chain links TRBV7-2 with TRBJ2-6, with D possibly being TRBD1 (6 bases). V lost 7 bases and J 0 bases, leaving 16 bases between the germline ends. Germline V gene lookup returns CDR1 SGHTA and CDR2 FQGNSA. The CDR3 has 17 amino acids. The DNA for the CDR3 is TGTGCCAGCAAAGCAGTTGGGGGCTACTCTGGGGCCAACGTCCTGACTTTC. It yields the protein CASKAVGGYSGANVLTF.

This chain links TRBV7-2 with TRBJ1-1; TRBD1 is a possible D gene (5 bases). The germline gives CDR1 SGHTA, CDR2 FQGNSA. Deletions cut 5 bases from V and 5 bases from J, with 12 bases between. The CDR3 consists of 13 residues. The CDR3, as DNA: TGTGCCAGCAGCGCTCAGGGCCTGACTGAAGCTTTCTTT. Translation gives CASSAQGLTEAFF.

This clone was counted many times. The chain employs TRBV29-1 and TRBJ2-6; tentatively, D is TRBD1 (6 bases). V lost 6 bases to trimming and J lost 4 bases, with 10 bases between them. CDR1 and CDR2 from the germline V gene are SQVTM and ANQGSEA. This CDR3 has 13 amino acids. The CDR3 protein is CSVRTEGANVLTF. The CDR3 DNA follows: TGCAGCGTCCGGACAGAGGGGGCCAACGTCCTGACTTTC.

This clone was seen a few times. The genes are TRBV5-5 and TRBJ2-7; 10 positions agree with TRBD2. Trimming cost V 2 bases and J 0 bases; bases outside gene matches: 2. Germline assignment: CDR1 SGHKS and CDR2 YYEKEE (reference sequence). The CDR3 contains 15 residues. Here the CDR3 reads CASSFASGGSYEQYF. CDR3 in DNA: TGTGCCAGCAGCTTCGCTAGCGGGGGCTCCTACGAGCAGTACTTC.

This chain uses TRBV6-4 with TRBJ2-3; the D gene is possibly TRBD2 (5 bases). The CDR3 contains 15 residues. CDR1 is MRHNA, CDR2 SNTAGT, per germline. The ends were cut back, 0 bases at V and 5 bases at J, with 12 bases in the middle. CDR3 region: CASSDSLARGDTQYF. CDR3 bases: TGTGCCAGCAGTGACTCGCTAGCTCGAGGAGATACGCAGTATTTT.

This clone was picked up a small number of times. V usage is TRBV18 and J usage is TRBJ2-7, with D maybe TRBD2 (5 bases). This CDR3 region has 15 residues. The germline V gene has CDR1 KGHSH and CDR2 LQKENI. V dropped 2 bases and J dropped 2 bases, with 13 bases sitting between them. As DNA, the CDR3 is TGTGCCAGCTCACCAGGAACTAGTTTACCCTACGAGCAGTACTTC. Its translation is CASSPGTSLPYEQYF.

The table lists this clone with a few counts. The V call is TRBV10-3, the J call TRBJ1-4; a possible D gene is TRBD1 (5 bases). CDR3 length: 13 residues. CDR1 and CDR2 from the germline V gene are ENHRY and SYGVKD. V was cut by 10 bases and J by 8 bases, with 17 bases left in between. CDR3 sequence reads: CATSRGEGEKLFF. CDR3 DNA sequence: TGTGCCACCTCCCGGGGGGAAGGGGAAAAACTGTTTTTT.

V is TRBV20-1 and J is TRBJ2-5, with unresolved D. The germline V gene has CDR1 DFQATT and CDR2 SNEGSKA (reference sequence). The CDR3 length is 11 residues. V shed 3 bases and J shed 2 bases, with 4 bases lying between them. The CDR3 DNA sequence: TGCAGTGCTAGCTTTCAAGAGACCCAGTACTTC. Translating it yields CSASFQETQYF.

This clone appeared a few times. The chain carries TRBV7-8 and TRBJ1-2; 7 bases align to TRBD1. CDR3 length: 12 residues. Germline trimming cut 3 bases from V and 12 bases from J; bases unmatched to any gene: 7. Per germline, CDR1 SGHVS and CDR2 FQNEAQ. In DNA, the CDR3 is TGTGCCAGCAGCTTTCCGACAGGGCCGCACACCTTC. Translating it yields CASSFPTGPHTF. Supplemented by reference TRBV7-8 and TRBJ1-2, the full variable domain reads GAGVSQSPRYKVAKRGQDVALRCDPISGHVSLFWYQQALGQGPEFLTYFQNEAQLDKSGLPSDRFFAERPEGSVSTLKIQRTQQEDSAVYLCASSFPTGPHTFGSGTRLTVV.

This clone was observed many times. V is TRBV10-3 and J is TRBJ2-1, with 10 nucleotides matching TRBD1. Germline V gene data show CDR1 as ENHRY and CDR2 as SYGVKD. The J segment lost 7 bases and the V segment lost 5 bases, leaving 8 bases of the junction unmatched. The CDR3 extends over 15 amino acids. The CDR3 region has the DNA TGTGCCATCAGTACGGACAGGGGGGAATGGAATGAGCAGTTCTTC. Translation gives CAISTDRGEWNEQFF.

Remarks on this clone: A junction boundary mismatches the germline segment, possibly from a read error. In DNA, the CDR3 is TGTGCCACCAGTGATTGGACAGGCAATGAGCAGTTCTTC. It codes for CATSDWTGNEQFF. The rearrangement links TRBV27 to TRBJ2-1, with 7 bases lining up with TRBD1. Germline CDR1 reads MNHEY; CDR2 reads SMNVEV (reference sequence). The CDR3 has 13 residues.

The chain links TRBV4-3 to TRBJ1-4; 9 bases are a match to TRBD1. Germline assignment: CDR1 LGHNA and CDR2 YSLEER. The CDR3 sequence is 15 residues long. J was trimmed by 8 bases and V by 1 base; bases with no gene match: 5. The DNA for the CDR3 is TGCGCCAGCAGCCAAGGGGGACAGGGCAGCGAAAAACTGTTTTTT. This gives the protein CASSQGGQGSEKLFF.

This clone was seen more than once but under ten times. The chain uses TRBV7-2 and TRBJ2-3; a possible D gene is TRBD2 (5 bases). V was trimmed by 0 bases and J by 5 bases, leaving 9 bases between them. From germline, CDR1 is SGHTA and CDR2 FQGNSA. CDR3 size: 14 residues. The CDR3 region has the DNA TGTGCCAGCAGCTTAGCGCCGGGGAGAGATACGCAGTATTTT. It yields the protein CASSLAPGRDTQYF.

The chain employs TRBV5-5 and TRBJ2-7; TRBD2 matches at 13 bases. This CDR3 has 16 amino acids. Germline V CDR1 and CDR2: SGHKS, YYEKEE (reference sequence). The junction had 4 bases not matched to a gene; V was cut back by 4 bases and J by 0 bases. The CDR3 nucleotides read TGTGCCAGCAGCACGGGACTAGCGGGAAACTCCTACGAGCAGTACTTC. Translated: CASSTGLAGNSYEQYF.